The entry that follows covers one T cell receptor (beta chain) sequence. The source of the sample is a study of blood T cell repertoires in COVID-19. Study context: There were acute and convalescent COVID-19 samples, and they came from the United States, Italy and Spain. T cells, B-cell-depleted T cells, or PBMCs supplied cDNA or gDNA.

Original processing notes: Nucleated cell number was recorded as an estimate derived from reference gene primer amplification. Sequenced by immunoSEQ multiplex PCR; TCRdb stores in-frame clones only, minus some. V, J and clone size were drawn from that table, and D and trimming were deduced from the DNA. This sample carries roughly 200,000 clones, 86% of them seen once, and the ten largest clones take roughly 3.8%. The germline V gene encodes CDR1 MNHEY and CDR2 SMNVEV (reference sequence). V gave up 3 bases and J gave up 3 bases, with 9 bases separating them. This CDR3 spans 13 amino acids. Sequencing was done on a sample of PBMCs or T cells enriched from blood (not recorded which). The chain couples TRBV27 to TRBJ2-7; TRBD1 is a possible D gene (6 bases). The receptor's source is a woman aged 40 to 50 with acute COVID-19. As DNA, the CDR3 is TGTGCCAGCAGTTTTCGACAGGACTACGAGCAGTACTTC. This sequence encodes CASSFRQDYEQYF.